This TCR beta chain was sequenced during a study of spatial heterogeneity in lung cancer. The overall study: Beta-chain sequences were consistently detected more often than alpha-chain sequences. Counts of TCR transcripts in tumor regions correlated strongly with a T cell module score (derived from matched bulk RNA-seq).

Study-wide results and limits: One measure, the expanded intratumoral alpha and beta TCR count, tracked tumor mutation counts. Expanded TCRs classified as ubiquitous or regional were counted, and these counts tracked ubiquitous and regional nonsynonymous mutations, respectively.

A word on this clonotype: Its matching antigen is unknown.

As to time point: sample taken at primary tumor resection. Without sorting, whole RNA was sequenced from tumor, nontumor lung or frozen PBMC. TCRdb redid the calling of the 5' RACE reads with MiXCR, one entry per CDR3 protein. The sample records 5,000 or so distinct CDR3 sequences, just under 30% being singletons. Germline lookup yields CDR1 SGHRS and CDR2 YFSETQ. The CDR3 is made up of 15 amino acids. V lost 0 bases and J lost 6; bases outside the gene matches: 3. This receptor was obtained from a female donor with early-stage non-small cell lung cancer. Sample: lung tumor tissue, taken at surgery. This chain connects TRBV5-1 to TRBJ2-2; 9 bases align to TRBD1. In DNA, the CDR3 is TGCGCCAGCAGCTTGGCGGGACAGGGACCCGGGGAGCTGTTTTTT. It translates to CASSLAGQGPGELFF.